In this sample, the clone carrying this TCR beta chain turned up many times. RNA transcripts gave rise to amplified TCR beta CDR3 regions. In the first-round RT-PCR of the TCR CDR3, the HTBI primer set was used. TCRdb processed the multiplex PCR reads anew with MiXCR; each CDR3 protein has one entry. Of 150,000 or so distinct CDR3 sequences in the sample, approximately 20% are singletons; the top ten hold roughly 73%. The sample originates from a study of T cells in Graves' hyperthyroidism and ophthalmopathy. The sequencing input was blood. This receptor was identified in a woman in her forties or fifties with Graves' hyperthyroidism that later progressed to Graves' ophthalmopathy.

CDR3 sequence: CSARDRTGGDSREQYF. The CDR3 DNA reads TGCAGTGCTAGAGATAGGACAGGAGGGGACTCACGGGAGCAGTACTTC. The rearrangement joins TRBV20-1 to TRBJ2-7, with TRBD1 as a possible D gene (7 bases). Germline CDR1 is DFQATT and CDR2 is SNEGSKA (reference sequence). The CDR3 consists of 16 residues. V lost 0 bases and J 7 bases, leaving 22 bases between the germline ends.